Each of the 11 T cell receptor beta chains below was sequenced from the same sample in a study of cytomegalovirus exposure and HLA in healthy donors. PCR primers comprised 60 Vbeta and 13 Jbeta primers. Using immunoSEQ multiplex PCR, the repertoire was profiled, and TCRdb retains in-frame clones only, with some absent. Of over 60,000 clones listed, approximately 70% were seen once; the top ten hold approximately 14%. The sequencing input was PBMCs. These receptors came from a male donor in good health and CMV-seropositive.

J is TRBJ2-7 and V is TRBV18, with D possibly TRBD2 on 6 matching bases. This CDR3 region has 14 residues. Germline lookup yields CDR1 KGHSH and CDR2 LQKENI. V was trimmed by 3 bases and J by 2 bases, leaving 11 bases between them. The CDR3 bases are TGTGCCAGCTCACCGGATAGCGGACCCTACGAGCAGTACTTC. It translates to CASSPDSGPYEQYF.

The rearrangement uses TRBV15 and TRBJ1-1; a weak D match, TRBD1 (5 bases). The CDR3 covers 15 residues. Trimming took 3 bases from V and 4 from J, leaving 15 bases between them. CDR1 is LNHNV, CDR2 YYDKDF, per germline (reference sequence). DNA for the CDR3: TGTGCCACCAGCAGTGATATCAGGGTCAGCACTGAAGCTTTCTTT. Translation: CATSSDIRVSTEAFF. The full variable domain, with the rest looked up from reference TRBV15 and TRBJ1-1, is DAMVIQNPRYQVTQFGKPVTLSCSQTLNHNVMYWYQQKSSQAPKLLFHYYDKDFNNEADTPDNFQSRRPNTSFCFLDIRSPGLGDTAMYLCATSSDIRVSTEAFFGQGTRLTVV.

The CDR3 spells CASSLLQGRGTEAFF. CDR3 nucleotide sequence: TGTGCCAGCAGCCTCCTACAGGGAAGAGGGACTGAAGCTTTCTTT. The V call is TRBV5-5, the J call TRBJ1-1, with D perhaps TRBD1 (6 bases). The CDR3 extends over 15 amino acids. V gave up 4 bases and J gave up 5 bases, with 18 bases separating them. Germline V gives CDR1 SGHKS, CDR2 YYEKEE (reference sequence).

DNA for the CDR3: TGTGCCTGGAGTATGGGACTAGCGGGCACCGGGGAGCTGTTTTTT. The encoded protein is CAWSMGLAGTGELFF. The rearrangement links TRBV30 to TRBJ2-2; the match to TRBD2 covers 12 bases. The CDR3 sequence is 15 residues long. Germline V gives CDR1 GTSNPN, CDR2 SVGIG (reference sequence). V trimming: 2 bases; J trimming: 4 bases; junction bases outside the gene matches: 2.

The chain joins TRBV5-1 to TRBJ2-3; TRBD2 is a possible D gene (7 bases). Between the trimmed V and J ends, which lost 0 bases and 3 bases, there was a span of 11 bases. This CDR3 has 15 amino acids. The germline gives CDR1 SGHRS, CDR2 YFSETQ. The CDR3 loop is CASSLGGGVTDTQYF. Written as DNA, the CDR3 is TGCGCCAGCAGCTTGGGGGGGGGCGTGACAGATACGCAGTATTTT.

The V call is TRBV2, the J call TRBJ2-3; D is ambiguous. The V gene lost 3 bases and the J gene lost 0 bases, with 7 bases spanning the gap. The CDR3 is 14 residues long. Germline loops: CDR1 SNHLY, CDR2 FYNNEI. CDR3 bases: TGTGCCAGCAGTGACGTGGAGAGCACAGATACGCAGTATTTT. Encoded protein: CASSDVESTDTQYF.

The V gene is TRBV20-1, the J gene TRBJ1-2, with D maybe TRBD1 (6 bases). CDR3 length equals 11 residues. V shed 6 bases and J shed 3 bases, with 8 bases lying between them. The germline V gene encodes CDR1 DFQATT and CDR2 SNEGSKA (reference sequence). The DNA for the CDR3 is TGCAGTGCATGGACAGACTATGGCTACACCTTC. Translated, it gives CSAWTDYGYTF.

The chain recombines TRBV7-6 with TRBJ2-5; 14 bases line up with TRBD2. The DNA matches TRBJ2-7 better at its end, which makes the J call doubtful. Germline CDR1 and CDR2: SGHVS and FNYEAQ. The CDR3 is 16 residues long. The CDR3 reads CASSGLAGGSPYEQYF. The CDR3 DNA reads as TGTGCCAGCAGTGGACTAGCGGGAGGTTCGCCCTACGAGCAGTACTTC.

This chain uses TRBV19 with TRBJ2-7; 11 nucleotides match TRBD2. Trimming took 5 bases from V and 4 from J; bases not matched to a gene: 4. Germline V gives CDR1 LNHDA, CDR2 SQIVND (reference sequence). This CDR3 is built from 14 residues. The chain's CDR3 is CASSAGTSGYEQYF. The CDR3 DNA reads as TGTGCCAGTAGTGCGGGGACTAGCGGTTACGAGCAGTACTTC. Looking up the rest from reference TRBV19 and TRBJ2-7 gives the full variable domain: DGGITQSPKYLFRKEGQNVTLSCEQNLNHDAMYWYRQDPGQGLRLIYYSQIVNDFQKGDIAEGYSVSREKKESFPLTVTSAQKNPTAFYLCASSAGTSGYEQYFGPGTRLTVT.

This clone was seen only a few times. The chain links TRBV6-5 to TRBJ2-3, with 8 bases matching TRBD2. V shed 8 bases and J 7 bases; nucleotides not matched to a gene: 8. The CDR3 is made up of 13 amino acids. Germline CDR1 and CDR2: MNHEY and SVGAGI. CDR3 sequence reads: CASQTSGLNTQYF. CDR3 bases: TGTGCCAGCCAAACTAGCGGACTCAATACGCAGTATTTT.

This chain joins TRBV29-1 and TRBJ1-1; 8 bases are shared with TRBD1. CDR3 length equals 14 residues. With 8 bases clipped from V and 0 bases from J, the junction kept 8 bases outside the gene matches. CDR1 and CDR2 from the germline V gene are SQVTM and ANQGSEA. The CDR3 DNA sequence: TGCAGCACTAACCGACAGGGGATGAACACTGAAGCTTTCTTT. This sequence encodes CSTNRQGMNTEAFF.